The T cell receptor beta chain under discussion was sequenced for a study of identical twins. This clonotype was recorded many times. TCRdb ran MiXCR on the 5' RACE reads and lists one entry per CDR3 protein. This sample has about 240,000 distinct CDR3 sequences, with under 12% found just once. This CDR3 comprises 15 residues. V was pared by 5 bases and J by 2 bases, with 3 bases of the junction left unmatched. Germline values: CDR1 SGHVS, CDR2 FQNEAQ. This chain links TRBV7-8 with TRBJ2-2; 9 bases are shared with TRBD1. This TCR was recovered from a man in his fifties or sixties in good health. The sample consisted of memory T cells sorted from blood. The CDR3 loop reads CASSNTGGNTGELFF. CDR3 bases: TGTGCCAGCAGCAACACAGGGGGCAACACCGGGGAGCTGTTTTTT.